This T cell receptor beta chain was found in a study of Ad26.COV2.S vaccination and SARS-CoV-2 variants. Across the study: By the intramuscular route, Ad26.COV2.S was given once, or twice 56 days apart.

Concerning this clone itself: Its antigen is still unknown.

The assay was immunoSEQ multiplex PCR, and TCRdb's table has in-frame clones only and misses some. The sample lists 300,000 to 500,000 clones, 88% seen once, with 3.5% in the top ten. Trimming took off 6 bases at V and 2 bases at J, with 14 bases between the two ends. From germline, CDR1 is MDHEN and CDR2 SYDVKM. The CDR3 is made up of 15 amino acids. Study findings and constraints: In vaccinated individuals, spike-specific CD8+ and CD4+ T cell responses reportedly displayed substantial breadth.

The treatment denotes: roughly 19 received Ad26.COV2.S at low or high dose, single or two shots; about 5 received placebo; per-sample allocation not given. At day 63 after the first vaccine or placebo injection, samples were drawn. An Ad26 vector that expressed Wuhan-strain SARS-CoV-2 spike constituted the vaccine. This sample comprised peripheral blood, obtained in a trial of Ad26.COV2.S vaccine versus placebo. The receptor was derived from a person aged 18-65 years who received the Ad26.COV2.S COVID-19 vaccine or a placebo. This chain joins TRBV28 and TRBJ1-3; TRBD1 is a possible D gene (6 bases). CDR3 DNA sequence: TGTGCCAGCAGCTCCGGTGGACAGCCTGGAAACACCATATATTTT. This gives the protein CASSSGGQPGNTIYF.